Following are 9 T cell receptor beta chains from one sample sequenced in a study of blood T cell repertoires in COVID-19. The assay was immunoSEQ multiplex PCR, and TCRdb's table has in-frame clones only and misses some. This table has hundreds of thousands of clones, about 87% appearing once. The sequenced material came from peripheral blood. These receptors originate from a woman aged 18 to 35 with acute or convalescent COVID-19.

The gene calls are TRBV18 and TRBJ1-2; D is unclear. The germline V gene encodes CDR1 KGHSH and CDR2 LQKENI. This CDR3 has 13 amino acids. V lost 3 bases and J 3 bases, leaving 8 bases between the germline ends. This CDR3 reads CASSPDQDYGYTF. In nucleotides, the CDR3 is TGTGCCAGCTCACCTGACCAGGACTATGGCTACACCTTC.

The rearrangement joins TRBV2 to TRBJ1-2, with a tentative D call TRBD1 (6 bases). Germline CDR1 and CDR2: SNHLY and FYNNEI. The CDR3 runs to 16 residues. V lost 2 bases, J lost 4 bases, and 17 bases lay in between. CDR3 region: CASSERSGGSGYGYTF. In DNA form, the CDR3 reads TGTGCCAGCAGTGAACGGTCGGGGGGCAGTGGCTATGGCTACACCTTC.

The chain joins TRBV3-1 (or the pseudogene TRBV3-2) to TRBJ1-2, with TRBD1 identical over 7 bases. CDR3 size: 14 residues. With 3 bases clipped from V and 8 bases from J, the junction kept 9 bases outside the gene matches. Germline CDR1 is LGHDT and CDR2 is YNNKEL (reference sequence). CDR3 region: CASSHTGVKGGYTF. CDR3 nucleotide sequence: TGTGCCAGCAGCCACACAGGGGTAAAGGGGGGCTACACCTTC.

The rearrangement uses TRBV10-1 and TRBJ1-5, with TRBD1 matching 7 bases. The germline gives CDR1 WNHNN, CDR2 SYGVQD (reference sequence). The CDR3 has 14 residues. V was pared by 10 bases and J by 1 base, with 7 bases of the junction left unmatched. The CDR3 nucleotides read TGCGCCACCTGGGACAGTTTCAGCAATCAGCCCCAGCATTTT. Its translation: CATWDSFSNQPQHF.

The chain has TRBV6-5 and TRBJ2-7, with D possibly being TRBD1 (5 bases). CDR3 length equals 13 residues. CDR1 is MNHEY, CDR2 SVGAGI, per germline. Trimming stripped 5 bases from V and 3 bases from J, with 11 bases between. The CDR3 DNA reads as TGTGCCAGCAGTCCCGACAGAGTCTACGAGCAGTACTTC. Protein product: CASSPDRVYEQYF.

This clone came up once. The germline gene is not matched at one end of the junction; a read error may be the cause. J is TRBJ1-6 and V is TRBV3-1 (or the pseudogene TRBV3-2), with TRBD1 matching over 10 bases. Germline values: CDR1 LGHDT, CDR2 YNNKEL (reference sequence). This CDR3 comprises 15 residues. CDR3 DNA sequence: TGTGCCAGCAGCCGGACGGACAGGGGGAATTCGCCCCTCCACTTT. Translation: CASSRTDRGNSPLHF.

V gene TRBV6-2 or TRBV6-3 combines with J gene TRBJ1-2; 7 bases match TRBD1. The CDR3 totals 14 residues. J lost 6 bases, V lost 6 bases, and 10 bases had no gene match. Germline V gene lookup returns CDR1 MNHEY and CDR2 SVGEGT. CDR3 DNA: TGTGCCAGCAGCCCCGACAGGGTTACACATGGCTACACCTTC. This translates into CASSPDRVTHGYTF.

The rearrangement uses TRBV6-5 and TRBJ1-1; a weak D match, TRBD1 (5 bases). Between the trimmed V and J ends, which lost 6 bases and 0 bases, there was a span of 14 bases. This CDR3 has 15 residues. CDR1 MNHEY and CDR2 SVGAGI come from the germline V gene. In nucleotides, the CDR3 is TGTGCCAGCAGCGCCACTACAGGAGTGAACACTGAAGCTTTCTTT. This sequence encodes CASSATTGVNTEAFF.

This clone came up a few times. The genes are TRBV3-1 (or the pseudogene TRBV3-2) and TRBJ1-6, with D possibly matching TRBD1 (5 bases). Germline values: CDR1 LGHDT, CDR2 YNNKEL (reference sequence). Trimming took 8 bases from V and 5 from J, leaving 19 bases between them. This CDR3 is 16 amino acids long. In DNA, the CDR3 is TGTGCCAGCTGCACGACGGTCGACAGTAATAATTCACCCCTCCACTTT. It translates to CASCTTVDSNNSPLHF.